Listed below are T cell receptor beta chains from one sample, sequenced in a study of follicular helper T cells after annual influenza vaccination. The protocol was immunoSEQ multiplex PCR, while the TCRdb copy is restricted to in-frame clones and leaves out a portion. The sample holds 5,500 to 8,000 clones, approximately 81% seen once. The input for sequencing was CXCR5- memory CD4+ T cells sorted from blood, taken 7 days after influenza vaccination. The receptors derive from an adult who received the influenza vaccine. CDR3s include the opening cysteine and the closing phenylalanine or tryptophan. The D gene is left open where the match is weak. Only part of the rows carry a size: once, few, many, or a class if the clone is expanded.

D gene	J gene	clone size	V gene	CDR3 protein	CDR3 DNA
NA	TRBJ1-2	NA	TRBV7-9	CASSLAAGDGYTF	TGTGCCAGCAGCTTAGCCGCGGGGGATGGCTACACCTTC
NA	TRBJ1-2	NA	TRBV7-2	CASSYRTYEGIGMIYGYTF	TGTGCCAGCAGCTACCGGACTTATGAGGGGATAGGAATGATCTATGGCTACACCTTC
TRBD2	TRBJ2-2	once	TRBV5-1	CASSLDGGAVAGELFF	TGCGCCAGCAGCTTGGACGGGGGGGCTGTTGCCGGGGAGCTGTTTTTT
NA	TRBJ1-1	NA	TRBV28	CASILGTEAFF	TGTGCCAGCATTCTGGGGACTGAAGCTTTCTTT
TRBD1	TRBJ1-5	NA	TRBV19	CASRPPGTVLNQPQHF	TGTGCCAGTAGACCCCCCGGGACAGTTCTCAATCAGCCCCAGCATTTT
TRBD1	TRBJ1-5	NA	TRBV27	CASSTKPGQGGGVAQHF	TGTGCCAGCAGTACCAAACCAGGACAGGGAGGGGGGGTAGCCCAGCATTTT
NA	TRBJ2-3	once	TRBV5-6	CASSSFGTPADTQYF	TGTGCCAGCAGCTCCTTCGGTACCCCGGCAGATACGCAGTATTTT
NA	TRBJ2-5	NA	TRBV2	CASSDTGSRETQYF	TGTGCCAGCAGCGATACAGGGTCCAGGGAGACCCAGTACTTC
TRBD2	TRBJ2-3	NA	TRBV10-1	CASSDRTSGGGDTQYF	TGCGCCAGCAGCGACCGGACTAGCGGGGGCGGAGATACGCAGTATTTT
NA	TRBJ1-3	NA	TRBV30	CAWDIQGTGNTIYF	TGTGCCTGGGACATCCAGGGAACTGGAAACACCATATATTTT
NA	TRBJ2-7	NA	TRBV7-2	CASSFGQGLPYEQYF	TGTGCCAGCAGCTTCGGACAGGGACTACCCTACGAGCAGTACTTC
TRBD1	TRBJ2-7	NA	TRBV18	CASSPDRGADEQYF	TGTGCCAGCTCACCGGACAGGGGAGCGGACGAGCAGTACTTC
NA	TRBJ1-6	NA	TRBV10-3	CAISSTGANSPLHF	TGTGCCATCAGCTCTACGGGGGCTAATTCACCCCTCCACTTT
TRBD2	TRBJ2-3	NA	TRBV5-4	CASSSGTSGTKDTQYF	TGTGCCAGCAGCTCCGGGACTAGCGGGACCAAAGATACGCAGTATTTT
NA	TRBJ2-1	once	TRBV7-9	CASSLSQNEQFF	TGTGCCAGCAGCTTAAGTCAAAATGAGCAGTTCTTC
NA	TRBJ2-7	NA	TRBV29-1	CSVEAPGYEQYF	TGCAGCGTTGAAGCCCCGGGCTACGAGCAGTACTTC
TRBD1	TRBJ2-1	NA	TRBV28	CASPPGTGVNNEQFF	TGTGCCAGCCCTCCCGGGACAGGGGTAAACAATGAGCAGTTCTTC
NA	TRBJ1-4	NA	TRBV30	CAWGGINEKLFF	TGTGCCTGGGGGGGGATTAATGAAAAACTGTTTTTT
NA	TRBJ2-7	NA	TRBV6-6	CASSYASYEQYF	TGTGCCAGCAGTTACGCGTCCTACGAGCAGTACTTC
NA	TRBJ1-2	few	TRBV6-5	CASSPGRENNYGYTF	TGTGCCAGCAGTCCAGGACGGGAGAATAACTATGGCTACACCTTC
NA	TRBJ2-3	NA	TRBV5-1	CASSLDLRDTQYF	TGCGCCAGCAGCTTGGACTTAAGGGATACGCAGTATTTT
NA	TRBJ1-3	NA	TRBV5-5	CASSFPGGGNTIYF	TGTGCCAGCAGCTTCCCGGGCGGTGGAAACACCATATATTTT
TRBD2	TRBJ2-1	NA	TRBV7-9	CASSPPLSGRGGNEQFF	TGTGCCAGCAGCCCACCCCTTAGCGGGAGGGGAGGCAATGAGCAGTTCTTC
TRBD2	TRBJ2-1	NA	TRBV6-1	CASSVRTSGSPGNEQFF	TGTGCCAGCAGTGTAAGGACTAGCGGGTCCCCAGGGAATGAGCAGTTCTTC
NA	TRBJ2-7	NA	TRBV9	CASSVRTAATYEQYF	TGTGCCAGCAGCGTGAGAACAGCGGCCACCTACGAGCAGTACTTC
NA	TRBJ2-5	few	TRBV10-3	CAMGPGETQYF	TGTGCCATGGGACCAGGAGAGACCCAGTACTTC
NA	TRBJ2-3	NA	TRBV5-6	CASSLTQYF	TGTGCCAGCAGCTTGACGCAGTATTTT
NA	TRBJ1-6	few	TRBV4-1	CASSQIGGVNSPLHF	TGCGCCAGCAGCCAGATCGGCGGGGTGAATTCACCCCTCCACTTT
NA	TRBJ2-4	NA	TRBV29-1	CSVEVRGLAKNIQYF	TGCAGCGTTGAAGTGAGGGGTCTAGCCAAAAACATTCAGTACTTC
TRBD2	TRBJ2-2	NA	TRBV5-1	CASAPGLAGKNTGELFF	TGCGCCAGCGCTCCGGGACTAGCGGGGAAGAACACCGGGGAGCTGTTTTTT
TRBD1	TRBJ2-7	NA	TRBV28	CASSSPGTGKNEQYF	TGTGCCAGCAGTTCCCCCGGGACAGGGAAGAACGAGCAGTACTTC
TRBD2	TRBJ2-1	NA	TRBV28	CASSSLAGGRGQFF	TGTGCCAGCAGTTCATTAGCGGGAGGGCGGGGGCAGTTCTTC
NA	TRBJ1-3	NA	TRBV19	CASSTYRDGSGNTIYF	TGTGCCAGTAGTACGTACCGGGACGGCTCTGGAAACACCATATATTTT
NA	TRBJ1-5	NA	TRBV7-9	CASSLSGQRNQPQHF	TGTGCCAGCAGCCTCAGCGGTCAGCGCAATCAGCCCCAGCATTTT
NA	TRBJ2-5	few	TRBV12-5	CASAVQETQYF	TGTGCTAGTGCCGTACAAGAGACCCAGTACTTC
NA	TRBJ1-2	NA	TRBV5-4	CASLMLLPGKTYGYTF	TGTGCCAGCCTCATGCTCCTACCAGGAAAGACCTATGGCTACACCTTC
TRBD2	TRBJ2-3	NA	TRBV4-1	CASSQVARERADTQYF	TGCGCCAGCAGCCAAGTGGCGCGGGAGCGCGCAGATACGCAGTATTTT
NA	TRBJ2-5	NA	TRBV7-6	CASSSGLTAGAQYF	TGTGCCAGCAGCTCTGGTCTTACCGCCGGGGCCCAGTACTTC
NA	TRBJ1-2	NA	TRBV19	CASSRQMNYGYTF	TGTGCCAGTAGTAGACAGATGAACTATGGCTACACCTTC
TRBD1	TRBJ1-2	NA	TRBV5-1	CASSLGQGLHYGYTF	TGCGCCAGCAGCTTGGGACAGGGGCTACACTATGGCTACACCTTC
NA	TRBJ1-6	once	TRBV12-5	CASGPSPGVFLHF	TGTGCTAGTGGCCCGTCCCCAGGGGTTTTTCTGCACTTT
TRBD2	TRBJ2-7	NA	TRBV6-1	CASSVSGGYEQYF	TGTGCCAGCAGTGTGAGCGGGGGCTACGAGCAGTACTTC
NA	TRBJ1-2	once	TRBV6-1	CASSEGTGGTANYGYTF	TGTGCCAGCAGTGAAGGTACAGGAGGGACGGCGAACTATGGCTACACCTTC
TRBD2	TRBJ2-7	NA	TRBV28	CASTPGLAGSYEQYF	TGTGCCAGCACCCCAGGGCTAGCGGGTTCCTACGAGCAGTACTTC
NA	TRBJ2-2	NA	TRBV30	CAWSPRQSVGNGELFF	TGTGCCTGGAGCCCCCGACAGTCGGTGGGTAACGGGGAGCTGTTTTTT
NA	TRBJ2-3	NA	TRBV7-2	CASRSLGGTDTQYF	TGTGCCAGCAGGTCGTTGGGGGGCACAGATACGCAGTATTTT
TRBD2	TRBJ2-3	NA	TRBV7-7	CASSLSGGDTDTQYF	TGTGCTAGCAGCCTTAGCGGGGGTGACACAGATACGCAGTATTTT
NA	TRBJ1-6	few	TRBV6-5	CASSHRAPDNSPLHF	TGTGCCAGCAGCCACCGGGCCCCGGATAATTCACCCCTCCACTTT